This T cell receptor (beta chain) came from a study of T cells in Graves' hyperthyroidism and ophthalmopathy. From RNA transcripts, TCR beta CDR3 regions were amplified. First-round RT-PCR with HTBI primers amplified the TCR CDR3 region. Via MiXCR, TCRdb re-called the multiplex PCR reads, giving one row per CDR3 protein. The sample has roughly 800,000 distinct CDR3 sequences, over 35% seen once; the top ten hold around 9.3%. This CDR3 region has 14 residues. The V end lost 6 bases, the J end lost 2 bases, and 10 bases lay between the germline ends. Germline-derived CDR1 and CDR2 are MDHEN and SYDVKM. This sequence joins TRBV28 and TRBJ1-4, with a tentative D call TRBD1 (6 bases). This clonotype was obtained from a man between 18 and 29 years old with Graves' hyperthyroidism. The sequencing sample was made of blood. CDR3: CASRGGSTNEKLFF. As DNA, the CDR3 is TGTGCCAGCAGAGGGGGGAGCACTAATGAAAAACTGTTTTTT.